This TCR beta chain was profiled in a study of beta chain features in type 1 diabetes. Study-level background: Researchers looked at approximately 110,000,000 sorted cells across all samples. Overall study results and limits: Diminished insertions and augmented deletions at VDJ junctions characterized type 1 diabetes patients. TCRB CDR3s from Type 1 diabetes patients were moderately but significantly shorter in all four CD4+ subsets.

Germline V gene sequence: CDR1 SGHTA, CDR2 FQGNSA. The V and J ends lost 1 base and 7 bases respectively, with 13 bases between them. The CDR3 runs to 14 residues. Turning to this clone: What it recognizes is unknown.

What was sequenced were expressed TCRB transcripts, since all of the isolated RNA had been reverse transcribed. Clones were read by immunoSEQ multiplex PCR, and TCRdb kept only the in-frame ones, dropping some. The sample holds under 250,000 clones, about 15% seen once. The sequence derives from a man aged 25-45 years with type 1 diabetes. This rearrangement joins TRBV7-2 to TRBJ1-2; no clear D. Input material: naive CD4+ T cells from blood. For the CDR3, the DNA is TGTGCCAGCAGCTTAGTAGAGGGTTCGGTTGGCTACACCTTC. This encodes CASSLVEGSVGYTF.